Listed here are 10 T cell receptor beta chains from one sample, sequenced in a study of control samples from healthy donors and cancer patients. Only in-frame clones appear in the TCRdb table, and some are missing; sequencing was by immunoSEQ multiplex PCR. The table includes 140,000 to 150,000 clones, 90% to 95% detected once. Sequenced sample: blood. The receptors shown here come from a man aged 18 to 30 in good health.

CDR3 in DNA: TGTGCCAGCAGTGAATTGACAGGGTCAGGCACAGATACGCAGTATTTT. Translating it yields CASSELTGSGTDTQYF. The chain links TRBV25-1 to TRBJ2-3; 7 bases are shared with TRBD1. CDR3 length: 16 amino acids. V lost 1 base to trimming and J lost 1 base; unmatched junction nucleotides: 5. CDR1 and CDR2 (germline): MGHDK, SYGVNS.

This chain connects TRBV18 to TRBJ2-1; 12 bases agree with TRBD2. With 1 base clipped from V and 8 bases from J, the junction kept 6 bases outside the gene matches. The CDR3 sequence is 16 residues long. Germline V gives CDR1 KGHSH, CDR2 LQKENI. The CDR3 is CASSPRTSGAGDEQFF. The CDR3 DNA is TGTGCCAGCTCACCACGGACTAGCGGGGCCGGGGATGAGCAGTTCTTC.

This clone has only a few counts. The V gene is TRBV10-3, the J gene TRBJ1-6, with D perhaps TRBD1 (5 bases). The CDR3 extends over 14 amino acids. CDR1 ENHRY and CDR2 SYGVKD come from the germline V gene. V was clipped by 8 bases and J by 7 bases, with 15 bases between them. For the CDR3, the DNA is TGTGCCATCGGGGACGCCGGGGGGAATTCACCCCTCCACTTT. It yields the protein CAIGDAGGNSPLHF.

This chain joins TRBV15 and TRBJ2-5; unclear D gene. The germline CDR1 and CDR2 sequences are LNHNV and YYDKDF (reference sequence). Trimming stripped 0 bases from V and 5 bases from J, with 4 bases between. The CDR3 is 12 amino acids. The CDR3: CATSRDRETQYF. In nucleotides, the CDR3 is TGTGCCACCAGCAGAGATCGGGAGACCCAGTACTTC.

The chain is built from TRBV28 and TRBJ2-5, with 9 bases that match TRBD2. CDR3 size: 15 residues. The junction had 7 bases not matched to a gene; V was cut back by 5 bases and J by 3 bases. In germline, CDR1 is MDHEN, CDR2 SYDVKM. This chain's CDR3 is CASSPPTSGKETQYF. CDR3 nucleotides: TGTGCCAGCAGTCCCCCGACTAGCGGAAAAGAGACCCAGTACTTC.

The CDR3 DNA follows: TGTGCCAGCAGTTCCACACAGGGGAGCACTGAAGCTTTCTTT. This sequence encodes CASSSTQGSTEAFF. The gene calls are TRBV28 and TRBJ1-1; 7 nucleotides agree with TRBD1. CDR1 is MDHEN and CDR2 is SYDVKM in the germline V gene. This CDR3 is built from 14 residues. The J segment lost 4 bases and the V segment lost 4 bases, leaving 6 bases of the junction unmatched.

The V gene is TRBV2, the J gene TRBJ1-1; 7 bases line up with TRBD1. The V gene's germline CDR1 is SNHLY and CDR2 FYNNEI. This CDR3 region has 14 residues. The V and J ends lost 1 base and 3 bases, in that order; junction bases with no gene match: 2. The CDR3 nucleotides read TGTGCCAGCAGTGAAGAGGGGGCGGACACTGAAGCTTTCTTT. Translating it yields CASSEEGADTEAFF.

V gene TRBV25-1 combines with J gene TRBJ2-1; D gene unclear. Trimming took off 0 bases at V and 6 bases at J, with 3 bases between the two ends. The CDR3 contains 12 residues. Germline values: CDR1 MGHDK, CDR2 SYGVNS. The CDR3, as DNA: TGTGCCAGCAGTGAATACGGCAATGAGCAGTTCTTC. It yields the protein CASSEYGNEQFF.

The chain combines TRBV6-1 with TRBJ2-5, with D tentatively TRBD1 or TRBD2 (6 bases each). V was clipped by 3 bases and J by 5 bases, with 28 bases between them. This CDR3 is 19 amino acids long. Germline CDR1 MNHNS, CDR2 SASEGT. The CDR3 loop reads CASSDVPGSTSWGAETQYF. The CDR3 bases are TGTGCCAGCAGTGATGTCCCAGGATCGACTAGTTGGGGGGCGGAGACCCAGTACTTC.

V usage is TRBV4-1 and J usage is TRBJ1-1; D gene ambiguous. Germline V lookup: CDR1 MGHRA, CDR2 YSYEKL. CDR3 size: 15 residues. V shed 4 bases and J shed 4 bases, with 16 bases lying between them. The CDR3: CASSPLSRARTEAFF. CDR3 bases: TGCGCCAGCAGCCCATTGTCTAGGGCGCGCACTGAAGCTTTCTTT.